The present TCR beta chain was sequenced within a study of T-cell reconstitution after alpha-beta-depleted transplantation in children. Findings and caveats of the study: Surviving recipient T cells and thymic progenitors produced the high day-60 TCRbeta diversity seen in some patients. Reportedly, roughly two months post-transplant, alpha-beta T cells arose from several hundred expanded graft clones. T-cell counts and diversity were attributed mostly to newly produced T cells one year after transplant.

V was pared by 7 bases and J by 3 bases, with 13 bases between. CDR3 length: 13 residues. Germline V lookup: CDR1 SNHLY, CDR2 FYNNEI. During its preparation, the TCRbeta library received unique molecular identifiers. MiXCR, applied by TCRdb to the PCR reads, yields one record per CDR3 protein. The repertoire holds about 870,000 distinct CDR3 sequences, with less than 20% as singletons. Regarding this clonotype: Its antigen is unidentified.

The chain uses TRBV2 and TRBJ2-7; possible D gene TRBD2, 5 bases. This TCR was sampled from a male patient younger than 18 who had a stem cell transplant for acute lymphoblastic leukemia, so the T cells may come from the graft donor. Sequenced here: PBMCs, mostly from graft donor cells, sampled 360 days after TCRalphabeta/CD19-depleted stem cell transplant. In DNA form, the CDR3 reads TGTGCCAGCAAAGGACTCGCCTACTACGAGCAGTACTTC. Its protein product is CASKGLAYYEQYF.